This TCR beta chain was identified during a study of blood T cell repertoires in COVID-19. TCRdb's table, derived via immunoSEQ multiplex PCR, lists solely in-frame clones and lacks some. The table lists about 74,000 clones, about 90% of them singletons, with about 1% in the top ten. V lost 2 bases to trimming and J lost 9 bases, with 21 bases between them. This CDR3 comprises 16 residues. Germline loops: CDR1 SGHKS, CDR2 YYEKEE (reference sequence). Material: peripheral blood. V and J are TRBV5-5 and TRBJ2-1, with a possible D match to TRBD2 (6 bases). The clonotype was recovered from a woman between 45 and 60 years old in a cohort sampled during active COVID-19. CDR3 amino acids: CASSFSGGGIVTEQFF. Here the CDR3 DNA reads TGTGCCAGCAGCTTTTCTGGGGGAGGAATCGTCACTGAGCAGTTCTTC.